Presented here are 21 T cell receptor beta chains from one specimen sequenced in a study of T cell changes during pregnancy in multiple sclerosis. Repertoires were generated with immunoSEQ multiplex PCR, while TCRdb's copy carries only in-frame clones and drops some. The data show some 29,000 clones, roughly nine tenths seen once. The sequences come from CD8+ T cells from peripheral blood mononuclear cells, collected in the third trimester of pregnancy. The receptors were gathered from a female donor with multiple sclerosis, enrolled in a pregnancy study.

This sequence joins TRBV5-6 and TRBJ2-1; 8 positions match TRBD2. Trimming removed 2 bases from V and 8 bases from J; junction bases left unmatched: 6. In germline, CDR1 is SGHDT, CDR2 YYEEEE. The CDR3 has 14 residues. The CDR3 region is CASSLGSGVYEQFF. For the CDR3, the DNA is TGTGCCAGCAGCTTAGGTAGCGGGGTGTATGAGCAGTTCTTC.

The genes are TRBV5-1 and TRBJ2-1; the match to TRBD2 covers 8 bases. Trimming removed 3 bases from V and 4 bases from J; junction bases left unmatched: 3. Germline CDR1 is SGHRS and CDR2 is YFSETQ. The CDR3 sequence is 14 residues long. CDR3 amino acids: CASSSIAGYNEQFF. The DNA of the CDR3 is TGCGCCAGCAGCTCGATAGCGGGGTACAATGAGCAGTTCTTC. The variable domain in full, completed from reference TRBV5-1 and TRBJ2-1, reads KAGVTQTPRYLIKTRGQQVTLSCSPISGHRSVSWYQQTPGQGLQFLFEYFSETQRNKGNFPGRFSGRQFSNSRSEMNVSTLELGDSALYLCASSSIAGYNEQFFGPGTRLTVL.

The chain joins TRBV25-1 to TRBJ1-1; no clear D. Germline V gene data show CDR1 as MGHDK and CDR2 as SYGVNS. This CDR3 has 10 amino acids. Trimming took 6 bases from V and 8 from J, leaving 7 bases between them. The chain's CDR3 is CASRSLEAFF. As DNA, the CDR3 is TGTGCCAGCAGATCCCTGGAAGCTTTCTTT.

The V call is TRBV5-6, the J call TRBJ2-2; TRBD2 is a possible D gene (5 bases). The CDR3 is made up of 17 amino acids. V gave up 0 bases and J gave up 6 bases, with 18 bases separating them. Germline CDR1 is SGHDT and CDR2 is YYEEEE. The DNA for the CDR3 is TGTGCCAGCAGCTTGGATCGGTCTAGGGAGTACGCCGGGGAGCTGTTTTTT. It yields the protein CASSLDRSREYAGELFF.

This chain connects TRBV28 to TRBJ2-3; TRBD1 aligns across 8 bases. The CDR3 spans 15 residues. V shed 4 bases, J shed 3 bases, and the junction held 6 bases outside the gene matches. Germline CDR1 MDHEN, CDR2 SYDVKM. For the CDR3, the DNA is TGTGCCAGCAGTTCGGACAGGGTAGGGACAGATACGCAGTATTTT. This translates into CASSSDRVGTDTQYF. Supplemented by reference TRBV28 and TRBJ2-3, the full variable domain reads DVKVTQSSRYLVKRTGEKVFLECVQDMDHENMFWYRQDPGLGLRLIYFSYDVKMKEKGDIPEGYSVSREKKERFSLILESASTNQTSMYLCASSSDRVGTDTQYFGPGTRLTVL.

CDR3 residues: CASTSGETEAFF. DNA for the CDR3: TGTGCCAGCACTTCAGGGGAGACTGAAGCTTTCTTT. The rearrangement links TRBV11-2 to TRBJ1-1; D perhaps matches TRBD1 (6 bases). CDR1 is SGHAT, CDR2 FQNNGV, per germline. The CDR3 length is 12 residues. Trimming removed 7 bases at V and 5 bases at J, with 11 bases between. Supplemented by reference TRBV11-2 and TRBJ1-1, the full variable domain reads EAGVAQSPRYKIIEKRQSVAFWCNPISGHATLYWYQQILGQGPKLLIQFQNNGVVDDSQLPKDRFSAERLKGVDSTLKIQPAKLEDSAVYLCASTSGETEAFFGQGTRLTVV.

The chain recombines TRBV6-1 with TRBJ2-3; 7 bases are a match to TRBD1. Germline values: CDR1 MNHNS, CDR2 SASEGT. This CDR3 comprises 15 residues. The V gene end was trimmed by 0 bases and the J gene end by 2 bases; junction bases not matched to a gene: 2. CDR3 DNA sequence: TGTGCCAGCAGTGAAGCAGACAGGGCCACAGATACGCAGTATTTT. It yields the protein CASSEADRATDTQYF.

The genes are TRBV14 and TRBJ2-7; 10 positions agree with TRBD1. V lost 4 bases, J lost 4 bases, and 4 bases stayed unmatched. The CDR3 is made up of 14 amino acids. In germline, CDR1 is SGHDN, CDR2 FVKESK. The CDR3 sequence is CASSRGQGGYEQYF. In DNA, the CDR3 is TGTGCCAGCAGCCGAGGACAGGGGGGATACGAGCAGTACTTC.

This clone was detected only a few times. This rearrangement joins TRBV2 to TRBJ2-4, with a tentative D call TRBD2 (7 bases). Germline loops: CDR1 SNHLY, CDR2 FYNNEI. This CDR3 spans 14 amino acids. Trimming removed 7 bases at V and 8 bases at J, with 18 bases between. As DNA, the CDR3 is TGTGCCAGCAAAACCATACAGGGAGGGGACATTCAGTACTTC. Translating it yields CASKTIQGGDIQYF.

The V and J genes are TRBV12-5 and TRBJ2-1; 8 positions match TRBD2. V dropped 0 bases and J dropped 6; count of bases not matched to a gene: 4. The CDR3 has 15 residues. Germline-derived CDR1 and CDR2 are LGHNT and FRNRAP. CDR3 nucleotide sequence: TGTGCTAGTGGTTTGGTAGGGACTAGAATCAATGAGCAGTTCTTC. Translated: CASGLVGTRINEQFF. Looking up the rest from reference TRBV12-5 and TRBJ2-1 gives the full variable domain: DARVTQTPRHKVTEMGQEVTMRCQPILGHNTVFWYRQTMMQGLELLAYFRNRAPLDDSGMPKDRFSAEMPDATLATLKIQPSEPRDSAVYFCASGLVGTRINEQFFGPGTRLTVL.

This chain uses TRBV6-5 with TRBJ2-5, with D possibly matching TRBD2 (5 bases). V lost 8 bases and J lost 7, with 14 bases in between. In germline, CDR1 is MNHEY, CDR2 SVGAGI. There are 12 residues in the CDR3. This chain's CDR3 is CASAGPGGTQYF. The CDR3 DNA follows: TGTGCCAGCGCGGGCCCAGGAGGGACCCAGTACTTC.

The rearrangement links TRBV27 to TRBJ2-6, with D perhaps matching TRBD1 (6 bases). V shed 5 bases and J shed 4 bases, with 15 bases lying between them. Germline CDR1 and CDR2: MNHEY and SMNVEV (reference sequence). The CDR3 length is 16 residues. In DNA form, the CDR3 reads TGTGCCAGCAGTCCGTCATGGGGGCACGGGGCCAACGTCCTGACTTTC. Translating it yields CASSPSWGHGANVLTF.

The chain couples TRBV7-9 to TRBJ1-6, with TRBD1 matching 9 bases. The CDR3 is 14 residues long. V shed 5 bases and J 5 bases; nucleotides not matched to a gene: 1. CDR1 SEHNR and CDR2 FQNEAQ come from the germline V gene (reference sequence). CDR3 DNA sequence: TGTGCCAGCAGCCGGGACAGGGATAATTCACCCCTCCACTTT. This sequence encodes CASSRDRDNSPLHF.

CDR3 residues: CASSIDGGALRGQPQHF. CDR3 DNA: TGTGCCAGTAGTATAGACGGAGGGGCCCTCCGGGGTCAGCCCCAGCATTTT. This chain joins TRBV19 and TRBJ1-5; D possibly corresponds to TRBD1 (5 bases). Germline assignment: CDR1 LNHDA and CDR2 SQIVND (reference sequence). This CDR3 comprises 17 residues. Trimming pared 0 bases from V and 6 bases from J, leaving 18 bases between.

The J gene is TRBJ1-3, the V gene TRBV6-1; the D gene is possibly TRBD1 (5 bases). V was trimmed by 6 bases and J by 0 bases, leaving 12 bases between them. Germline V gene data show CDR1 as MNHNS and CDR2 as SASEGT. This CDR3 spans 15 amino acids. The CDR3 region is CASRGVDSSGNTIYF. The CDR3 DNA follows: TGTGCCAGCAGAGGAGTCGACAGCTCTGGAAACACCATATATTTT.

This sequence joins TRBV19 and TRBJ2-1, with 8 positions matching TRBD1. CDR1 is LNHDA, CDR2 SQIVND, per germline (reference sequence). V trimming: 1 base; J trimming: 9 bases; junction bases outside the gene matches: 8. The CDR3 extends over 15 amino acids. CDR3 in amino acids: CASSIVLAGGFEQFF. The CDR3 DNA sequence: TGTGCCAGTAGTATAGTTCTGGCAGGGGGCTTTGAGCAGTTCTTC.

This sequence joins TRBV10-3 and TRBJ1-1; TRBD1 matches 8 bases. Per germline, CDR1 ENHRY and CDR2 SYGVKD. V lost 8 bases to trimming and J lost 1 base; unmatched junction nucleotides: 3. The CDR3 runs to 13 residues. The CDR3 sequence: CAIWGTGNTEAFF. CDR3 coding DNA: TGTGCCATCTGGGGGACAGGGAACACTGAAGCTTTCTTT.

Written as DNA, the CDR3 is TGTGCCAGCAGCCGAGGGACTAGCGGGAGGAACGAGCAGTTCTTC. Protein: CASSRGTSGRNEQFF. This sequence joins TRBV11-2 and TRBJ2-1; 15 bases are shared with TRBD2. Unmatched junction bases numbered 6, after V lost 5 bases and J lost 10 bases. The CDR3 runs to 15 residues. CDR1 and CDR2 (germline): SGHAT, FQNNGV.

The V gene is TRBV30, the J gene TRBJ1-1; a possible D gene is TRBD1 (5 bases). V was pared by 4 bases and J by 0 bases, with 15 bases between. Germline loops: CDR1 GTSNPN, CDR2 SVGIG (reference sequence). CDR3 length equals 15 residues. The CDR3, as DNA: TGTGCCTGGATCCCTCCTGACAGCATGAACACTGAAGCTTTCTTT. Protein sequence: CAWIPPDSMNTEAFF.

V gene TRBV5-1 combines with J gene TRBJ2-6, with 12 bases lining up with TRBD1. The CDR3 spans 21 residues. Germline loops: CDR1 SGHRS, CDR2 YFSETQ. The V and J ends lost 3 bases and 0 bases, in that order; junction bases with no gene match: 13. Here the CDR3 DNA reads TGCGCCAGCAGCTACTACCCCTCGGGACAGGGGGCGAGCTCTGGGGCCAACGTCCTGACTTTC. Translating gives CASSYYPSGQGASSGANVLTF.

This chain links TRBV7-8 with TRBJ1-4, with a weak D call TRBD1 (5 bases). This CDR3 has 16 residues. Germline CDR1 SGHVS, CDR2 FQNEAQ. V was pared by 0 bases and J by 8 bases, with 16 bases between. CDR3 residues: CASSLADEAGNEKLFF. CDR3 DNA: TGTGCCAGCAGCTTAGCTGATGAGGCAGGGAACGAAAAACTGTTTTTT. The whole variable domain, remainder taken from reference TRBV7-8 and TRBJ1-4, is GAGVSQSPRYKVAKRGQDVALRCDPISGHVSLFWYQQALGQGPEFLTYFQNEAQLDKSGLPSDRFFAERPEGSVSTLKIQRTQQEDSAVYLCASSLADEAGNEKLFFGSGTQLSVL.